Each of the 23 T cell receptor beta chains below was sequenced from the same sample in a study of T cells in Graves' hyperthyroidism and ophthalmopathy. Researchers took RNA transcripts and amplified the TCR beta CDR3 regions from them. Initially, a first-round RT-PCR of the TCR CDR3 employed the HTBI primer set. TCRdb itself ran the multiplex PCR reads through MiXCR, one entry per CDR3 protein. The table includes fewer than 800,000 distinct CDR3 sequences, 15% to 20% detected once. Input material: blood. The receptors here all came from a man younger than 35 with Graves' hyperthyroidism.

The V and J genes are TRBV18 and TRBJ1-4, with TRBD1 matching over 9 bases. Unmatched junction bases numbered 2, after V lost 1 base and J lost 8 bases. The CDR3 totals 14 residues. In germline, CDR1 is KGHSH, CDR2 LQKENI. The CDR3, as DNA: TGTGCCAGCTCACCACTGGGGACAGGGGAAAAACTGTTTTTT. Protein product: CASSPLGTGEKLFF.

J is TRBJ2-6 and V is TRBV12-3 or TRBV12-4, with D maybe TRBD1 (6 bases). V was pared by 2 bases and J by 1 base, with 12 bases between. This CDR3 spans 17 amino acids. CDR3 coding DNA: TGTGCCAGCAGTTTAACAGGGTTTAGGTCTGGGGCCAACGTCCTGACTTTC. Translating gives CASSLTGFRSGANVLTF.

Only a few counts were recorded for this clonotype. The CDR3 region is CASSQRPNTGELFF. The DNA for the CDR3 is TGTGCCAGCAGCCAAAGGCCGAACACCGGGGAGCTGTTTTTT. The rearrangement links TRBV14 to TRBJ2-2; D is unclear. V lost 2 bases, J lost 0 bases, and 4 bases lay in between. The CDR3 extends over 14 amino acids. The germline V gene encodes CDR1 SGHDN and CDR2 FVKESK.

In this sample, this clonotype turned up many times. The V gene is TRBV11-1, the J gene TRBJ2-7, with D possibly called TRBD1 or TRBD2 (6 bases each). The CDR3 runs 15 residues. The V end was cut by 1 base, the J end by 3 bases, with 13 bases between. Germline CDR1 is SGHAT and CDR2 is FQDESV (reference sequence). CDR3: CASSLGSGGDYEQYF. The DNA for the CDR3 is TGTGCCAGCAGCTTAGGTTCCGGGGGCGACTACGAGCAGTACTTC. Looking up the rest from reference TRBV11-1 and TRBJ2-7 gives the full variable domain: EAEVAQSPRYKITEKSQAVAFWCDPISGHATLYWYRQILGQGPELLVQFQDESVVDDSQLPKDRFSAERLKGVDSTLKIQPAELGDSAMYLCASSLGSGGDYEQYFGPGTRLTVT.

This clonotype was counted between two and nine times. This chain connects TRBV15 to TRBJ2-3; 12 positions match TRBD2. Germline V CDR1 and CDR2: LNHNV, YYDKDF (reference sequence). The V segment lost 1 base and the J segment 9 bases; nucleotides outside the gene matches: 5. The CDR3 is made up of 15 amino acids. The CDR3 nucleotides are TGTGCCACCAGCAGAGCGTCTAGCGGGAGGGGGACGCAGTATTTT. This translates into CATSRASSGRGTQYF.

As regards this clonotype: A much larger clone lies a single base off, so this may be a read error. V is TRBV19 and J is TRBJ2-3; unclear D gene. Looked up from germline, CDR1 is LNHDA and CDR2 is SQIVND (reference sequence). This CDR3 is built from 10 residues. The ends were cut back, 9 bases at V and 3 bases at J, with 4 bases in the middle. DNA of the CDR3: TGTGCCAGGGGGACAGATACGCAGTATTTT. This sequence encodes CARGTDTQYF.

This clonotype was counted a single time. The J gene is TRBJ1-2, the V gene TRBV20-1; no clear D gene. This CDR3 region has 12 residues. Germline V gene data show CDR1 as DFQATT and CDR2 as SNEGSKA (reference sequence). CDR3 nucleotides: TGCAGCGCTGCCCCAGCGGGTTTGGGCTACACCTTC. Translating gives CSAAPAGLGYTF.

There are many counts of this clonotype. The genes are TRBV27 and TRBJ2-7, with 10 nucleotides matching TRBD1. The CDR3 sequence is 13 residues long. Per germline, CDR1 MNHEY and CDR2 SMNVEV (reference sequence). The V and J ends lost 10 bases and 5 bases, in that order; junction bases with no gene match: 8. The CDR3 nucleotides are TGTGCCACCACCGGGGACAGGGGCGACGAGCAGTACTTC. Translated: CATTGDRGDEQYF.

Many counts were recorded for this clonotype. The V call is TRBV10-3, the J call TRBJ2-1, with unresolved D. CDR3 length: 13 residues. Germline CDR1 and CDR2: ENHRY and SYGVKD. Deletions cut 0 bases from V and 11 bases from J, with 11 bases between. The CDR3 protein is CAISESALHQQFF. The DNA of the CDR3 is TGTGCCATCAGTGAGTCGGCCTTACACCAGCAGTTCTTC.

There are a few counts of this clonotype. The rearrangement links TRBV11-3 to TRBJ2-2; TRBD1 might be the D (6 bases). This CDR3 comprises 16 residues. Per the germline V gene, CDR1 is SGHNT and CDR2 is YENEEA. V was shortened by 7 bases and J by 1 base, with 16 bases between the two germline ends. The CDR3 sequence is CASNKGGQLNTGELFF. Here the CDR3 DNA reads TGTGCCAGCAACAAAGGGGGACAACTGAACACCGGGGAGCTGTTTTTT.

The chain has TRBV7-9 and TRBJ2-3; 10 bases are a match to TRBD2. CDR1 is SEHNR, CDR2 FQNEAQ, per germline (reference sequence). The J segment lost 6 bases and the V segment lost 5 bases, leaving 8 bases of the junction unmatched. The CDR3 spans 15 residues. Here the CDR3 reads CASSALAGGLDTQYF. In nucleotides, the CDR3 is TGTGCCAGCAGCGCTTTAGCGGGAGGCTTGGATACGCAGTATTTT.

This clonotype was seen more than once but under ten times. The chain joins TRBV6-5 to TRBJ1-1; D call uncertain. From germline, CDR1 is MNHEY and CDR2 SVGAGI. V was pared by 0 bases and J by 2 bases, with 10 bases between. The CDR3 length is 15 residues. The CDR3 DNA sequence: TGTGCCAGCAGTTACTCGGTGAGGGTAAACACTGAAGCTTTCTTT. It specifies CASSYSVRVNTEAFF.

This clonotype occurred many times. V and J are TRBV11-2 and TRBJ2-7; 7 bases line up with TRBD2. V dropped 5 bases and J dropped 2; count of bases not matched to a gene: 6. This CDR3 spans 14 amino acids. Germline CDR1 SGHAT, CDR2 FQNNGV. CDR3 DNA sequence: TGTGCCAGCAGCCCCAAGCGGGATCCCTACGAGCAGTACTTC. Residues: CASSPKRDPYEQYF.

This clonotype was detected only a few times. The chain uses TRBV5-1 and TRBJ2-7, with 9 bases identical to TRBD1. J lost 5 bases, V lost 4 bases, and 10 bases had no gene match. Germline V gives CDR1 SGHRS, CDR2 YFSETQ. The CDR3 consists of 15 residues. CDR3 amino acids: CASSAGTGSGNEQYF. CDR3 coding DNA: TGCGCCAGCAGCGCCGGGACAGGGTCGGGGAACGAGCAGTACTTC.

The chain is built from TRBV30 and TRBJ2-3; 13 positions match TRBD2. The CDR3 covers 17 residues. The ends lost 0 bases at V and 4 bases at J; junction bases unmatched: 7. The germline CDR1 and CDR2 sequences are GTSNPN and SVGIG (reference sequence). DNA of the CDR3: TGTGCCTGGAGTGTCCTAAGGACTAGCGGGAGTGCAGATACGCAGTATTTT. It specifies CAWSVLRTSGSADTQYF.

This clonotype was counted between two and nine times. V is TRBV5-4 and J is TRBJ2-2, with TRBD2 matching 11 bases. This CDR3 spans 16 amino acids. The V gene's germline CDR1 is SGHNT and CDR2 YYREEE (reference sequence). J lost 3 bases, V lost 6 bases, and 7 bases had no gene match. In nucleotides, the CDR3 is TGTGCCAGCACCTCTGGACTAGCGGGCGACACCGGGGAGCTGTTTTTT. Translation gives CASTSGLAGDTGELFF.

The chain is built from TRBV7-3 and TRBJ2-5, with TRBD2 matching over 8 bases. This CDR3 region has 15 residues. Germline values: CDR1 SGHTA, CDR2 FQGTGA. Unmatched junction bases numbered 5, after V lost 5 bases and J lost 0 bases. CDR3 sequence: CASSLGLAYQETQYF. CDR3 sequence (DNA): TGTGCCAGCAGCCTTGGACTAGCTTACCAAGAGACCCAGTACTTC.

The CDR3 is CSAKQGPNTEAFF. The CDR3 nucleotides read TGCAGTGCTAAACAGGGACCGAACACTGAAGCTTTCTTT. The rearrangement uses TRBV20-1 and TRBJ1-1; D may be TRBD1 (6 bases). Germline lookup yields CDR1 DFQATT and CDR2 SNEGSKA (reference sequence). The CDR3 contains 13 residues. V dropped 4 bases and J dropped 1 base, with 10 bases sitting between them.

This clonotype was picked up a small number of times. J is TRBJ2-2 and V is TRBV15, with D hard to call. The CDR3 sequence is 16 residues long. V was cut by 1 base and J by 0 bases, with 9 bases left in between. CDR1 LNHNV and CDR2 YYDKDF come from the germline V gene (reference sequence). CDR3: CATSRGGLANTGELFF. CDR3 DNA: TGTGCCACCAGCAGAGGGGGTTTGGCGAACACCGGGGAGCTGTTTTTT.

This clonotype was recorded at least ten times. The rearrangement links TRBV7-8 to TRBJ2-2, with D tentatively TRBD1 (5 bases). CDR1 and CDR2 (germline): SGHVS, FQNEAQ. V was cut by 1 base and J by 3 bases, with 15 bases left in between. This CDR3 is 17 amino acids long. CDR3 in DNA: TGTGCCAGCAGCTTAGTGCGGACACAAACACACACCGGGGAGCTGTTTTTT. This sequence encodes CASSLVRTQTHTGELFF.

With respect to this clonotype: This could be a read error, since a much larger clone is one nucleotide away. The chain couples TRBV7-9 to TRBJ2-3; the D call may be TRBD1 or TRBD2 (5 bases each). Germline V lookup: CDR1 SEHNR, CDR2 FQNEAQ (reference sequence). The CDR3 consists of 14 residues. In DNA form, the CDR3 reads TGTGCCGGCAGCCCCGGGGCCAGCACAGATACGCAGTATTTT. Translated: CAGSPGASTDTQYF.

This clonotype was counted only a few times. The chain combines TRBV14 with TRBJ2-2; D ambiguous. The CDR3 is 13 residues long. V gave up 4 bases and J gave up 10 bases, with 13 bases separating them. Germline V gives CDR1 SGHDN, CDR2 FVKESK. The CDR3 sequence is CASSPFHGEELFF. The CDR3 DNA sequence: TGTGCCAGCAGCCCTTTTCATGGAGAGGAGCTGTTTTTT.

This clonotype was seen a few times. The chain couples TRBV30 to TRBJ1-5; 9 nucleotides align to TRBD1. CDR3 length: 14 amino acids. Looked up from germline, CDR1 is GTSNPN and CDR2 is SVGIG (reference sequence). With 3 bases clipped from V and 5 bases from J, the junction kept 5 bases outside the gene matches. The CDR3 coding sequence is TGTGCCTGGAGCGGGACAGGGAGGCATCAGCCCCAGCATTTT. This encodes CAWSGTGRHQPQHF.